This T cell receptor beta chain was obtained from a study of memory CD4+ T cells and cytomegalovirus serostatus. Study-level points and caveats: Of 150 to 200 reported CMV TCRbeta sequences, 55 to 80 were found in memory CD4+ repertoires.

Only in-frame clones appear in the TCRdb table, and some are missing; sequencing was by immunoSEQ multiplex PCR. The sample consists of approximately 60,000 clones, about 81% of them appearing once. As for this clone: As yet, its antigen is unknown.

V was shortened by 3 bases and J by 4 bases, with 15 bases between the two germline ends. Per germline, CDR1 SEHNR and CDR2 FQNEAQ (reference sequence). The CDR3 is made up of 15 amino acids. The sort gate was single viable CD3+CD4+CD8-CD45RO+ cells for memory CD4+ T cells. The V gene is TRBV7-9, the J gene TRBJ1-1; D unclear. Sequenced: memory CD4+ T cells from blood. This receptor was identified in an adult in good health and CMV-seronegative. CDR3 residues: CASSFAEGVSTEAFF. Written as DNA, the CDR3 is TGTGCCAGCAGCTTCGCTGAGGGTGTTAGCACTGAAGCTTTCTTT.